The 4 T cell receptor beta chains below come from one sample, sequenced in a study of T cells in Graves' hyperthyroidism and ophthalmopathy. It was RNA transcripts that yielded the amplified TCR beta CDR3 regions. A set of HTBI primers served as the primers for a first-round RT-PCR of the TCR CDR3. MiXCR was run by TCRdb on the multiplex PCR reads, yielding one entry per CDR3 protein. In the table there are approximately 870,000 distinct CDR3 sequences, 38% of which are singletons. Sequenced material: blood. The receptors here all came from a young man with Graves' hyperthyroidism.

This clonotype was counted between two and nine times. The V call is TRBV7-8, the J call TRBJ1-6; the D gene is possibly TRBD1 (6 bases). V shed 6 bases and J shed 8 bases, with 14 bases lying between them. This CDR3 has 14 residues. Germline V gene lookup returns CDR1 SGHVS and CDR2 FQNEAQ. CDR3 bases: TGTGCCAGCAGATGGTCGGGGGGCGATTCACCCCTCCACTTT. Amino acid sequence: CASRWSGGDSPLHF.

Only a few counts were recorded for this clonotype. The V gene is TRBV11-2, the J gene TRBJ2-5; D gene uncertain. From germline, CDR1 is SGHAT and CDR2 FQNNGV. There are 12 residues in the CDR3. The V end was cut by 8 bases, the J end by 0 bases, with 7 bases between. CDR3 in DNA: TGTGCCAGCCAGCGCTACCAAGAGACCCAGTACTTC. Protein sequence: CASQRYQETQYF.

This clonotype has ten or more counts. The genes are TRBV20-1 and TRBJ2-7; 11 nucleotides align to TRBD1. Germline assignment: CDR1 DFQATT and CDR2 SNEGSKA (reference sequence). Trimming removed 0 bases from V and 4 bases from J; junction bases left unmatched: 2. The CDR3 totals 14 residues. DNA for the CDR3: TGCAGTGCTAGAGAGGGACAGGGGGTATACGAGCAGTACTTC. It translates to CSAREGQGVYEQYF.

Remarks on this clonotype: Germline is not matched at one junction end, which may reflect a read error. This chain links TRBV25-1 with TRBJ1-2, with D tentatively TRBD1 (5 bases). Per the germline V gene, CDR1 is MGHDK and CDR2 is SYGVNS. The CDR3 covers 14 residues. Here the CDR3 reads CAGSSSGGFYGYTF. The DNA for the CDR3 is TGTGCCGGCAGCTCCTCGGGGGGGTTCTATGGCTACACCTTC.